Shown below are 16 T cell receptor beta chains from a single sample sequenced in a study of T cells after yellow fever vaccination. MiXCR, applied by TCRdb to the 5' RACE reads, yields one record per CDR3 protein. The sample shows about 120,000 distinct CDR3 sequences, 5.5% to 8% of them seen only once. Sequenced material: CD4+ T cells sorted from PBMCs, taken roughly 46 days after the first yellow fever vaccination. The receptors derive from a man aged 18 to 29 who received the YFV17D yellow fever vaccine.

This clonotype was detected ten times or more. The rearrangement links TRBV5-1 to TRBJ2-7; unclear D gene. This CDR3 has 15 amino acids. The germline V and J ends were trimmed by 0 bases and 5 bases, with 15 bases remaining between them. Germline lookup yields CDR1 SGHRS and CDR2 YFSETQ. CDR3 bases: TGCGCCAGCAGCTTGGTGACATCCCCAAGGCACGAGCAGTACTTC. Translating gives CASSLVTSPRHEQYF. The variable domain in full, completed from reference TRBV5-1 and TRBJ2-7, reads KAGVTQTPRYLIKTRGQQVTLSCSPISGHRSVSWYQQTPGQGLQFLFEYFSETQRNKGNFPGRFSGRQFSNSRSEMNVSTLELGDSALYLCASSLVTSPRHEQYFGPGTRLTVT.

This clonotype was observed many times. The V gene is TRBV7-2, the J gene TRBJ2-2, with a weak D call TRBD1 (5 bases). Germline CDR1 is SGHTA and CDR2 is FQGNSA. There are 13 residues in the CDR3. V lost 8 bases and J 1 base, leaving 8 bases between the germline ends. The DNA of the CDR3 is TGTGCCAGCGGGGCCCAGAACACCGGGGAGCTGTTTTTT. This gives the protein CASGAQNTGELFF.

V and J are TRBV30 and TRBJ2-3; the D gene is possibly TRBD1 (6 bases). This CDR3 is built from 13 residues. Germline loops: CDR1 GTSNPN, CDR2 SVGIG (reference sequence). Trimming pared 5 bases from V and 6 bases from J, leaving 15 bases between. The CDR3 bases are TGTGCCTGGGGCCCGGTGGGGGCCGATACGCAGTATTTT. It encodes CAWGPVGADTQYF.

This clonotype was counted at least ten times. The genes are TRBV12-3 or TRBV12-4 and TRBJ1-2; D not certain. The CDR3 consists of 11 residues. V lost 5 bases to trimming and J lost 7 bases, with 8 bases between them. The CDR3 sequence is CASSRRRGYTF. CDR3 DNA: TGTGCCAGCAGTCGGCGTCGTGGCTACACCTTC.

The V gene is TRBV5-1, the J gene TRBJ1-2; TRBD1 matches at 9 bases. The CDR3 sequence is 14 residues long. Trimming at V came to 2 bases and at J to 7 bases, leaving 6 bases not matched to a gene. Germline V gene sequence: CDR1 SGHRS, CDR2 YFSETQ. The CDR3 is CASSFTTTGGGYTF. The CDR3 nucleotides read TGCGCCAGCAGCTTTACAACGACAGGGGGTGGCTACACCTTC.

This chain links TRBV30 with TRBJ2-4; a possible D gene is TRBD2 (5 bases). The germline CDR1 and CDR2 sequences are GTSNPN and SVGIG (reference sequence). Trimming took 5 bases from V and 8 from J, leaving 7 bases between them. This CDR3 contains 10 residues. The CDR3 DNA is TGTGCCTGGGCGCGGGACATTCAGTACTTC. Protein sequence: CAWARDIQYF. The whole variable domain, filled in from reference TRBV30 and TRBJ2-4, reads SQTIHQWPATLVQPVGSPLSLECTVEGTSNPNLYWYRQAAGRGLQLLFYSVGIGQISSEVPQNLSASRPQDRQFILSSKKLLLSDSGFYLCAWARDIQYFGAGTRLSVL.

In this sample, this clonotype turned up many times. The chain carries TRBV6-6 and TRBJ2-2; the D gene is possibly TRBD2 (6 bases). The CDR3 sequence is 11 residues long. Germline assignment: CDR1 MNHNY and CDR2 SVGAGI (reference sequence). V shed 8 bases and J shed 5 bases, with 6 bases lying between them. The chain's CDR3 is CASGGTGELFF. For the CDR3, the DNA is TGTGCCAGCGGAGGGACCGGGGAGCTGTTTTTT.

This clonotype was detected many times. The chain carries TRBV20-1 and TRBJ2-3, with 10 bases that match TRBD2. Germline lookup yields CDR1 DFQATT and CDR2 SNEGSKA (reference sequence). The CDR3 runs to 15 residues. J gave up 6 bases and V 1 base, and 7 bases lay outside the gene matches. In DNA, the CDR3 is TGCAGTGCTAGAGGAAGAGCGGGGGGGCCGGATACGCAGTATTTT. Translation gives CSARGRAGGPDTQYF.

This clonotype appeared many times. This sequence joins TRBV20-1 and TRBJ2-1; either TRBD1 or TRBD2 may fit D (6 bases each). Germline assignment: CDR1 DFQATT and CDR2 SNEGSKA (reference sequence). This CDR3 spans 11 amino acids. V lost 5 bases to trimming and J lost 9 bases, with 11 bases between them. CDR3 in amino acids: CSAGGQGEQFF. The CDR3 DNA sequence: TGCAGTGCTGGGGGGCAGGGTGAGCAGTTCTTC.

This clonotype was picked up many times. The J gene is TRBJ1-2, the V gene TRBV7-9; D remains ambiguous. V was shortened by 9 bases and J by 4 bases, with 12 bases between the two germline ends. The CDR3 runs 12 residues. Germline loops: CDR1 SEHNR, CDR2 FQNEAQ (reference sequence). The CDR3 nucleotides read TGTGCCAGTACCCCCGGCCTCTATGGCTACACCTTC. Translated: CASTPGLYGYTF.

This clonotype was detected a few times. V usage is TRBV10-3 and J usage is TRBJ1-5, with 9 bases matching TRBD1. From germline, CDR1 is ENHRY and CDR2 SYGVKD. The CDR3 covers 16 residues. V lost 4 bases and J lost 10; bases outside the gene matches: 14. In DNA, the CDR3 is TGTGCCATCAGTGCAAGACCCGGGACAGGGAATACTCCCCAGCATTTT. Translating gives CAISARPGTGNTPQHF.

This clonotype was detected ten times or more. The gene calls are TRBV4-3 and TRBJ1-4; D is unresolved. The CDR3 extends over 17 amino acids. The V gene's germline CDR1 is LGHNA and CDR2 YSLEER. Trimming took off 2 bases at V and 0 bases at J, with 13 bases between the two ends. The CDR3 nucleotides are TGCGCCAGCAGCCAAATGCCGGACGGTGCAACTAATGAAAAACTGTTTTTT. As protein: CASSQMPDGATNEKLFF.

This clonotype was recorded many times. The gene calls are TRBV12-3 or TRBV12-4 and TRBJ2-1, with 13 nucleotides matching TRBD2. The CDR3 extends over 18 amino acids. The trim removed 10 bases at V and 7 bases at J, leaving 19 bases unmatched. The CDR3 loop is CATNTGTSGAPSVNEQFF. The CDR3 DNA reads as TGTGCCACTAACACCGGGACTAGCGGGGCCCCCTCCGTAAATGAGCAGTTCTTC.

The rearrangement links TRBV6-1 to TRBJ1-6; 7 nucleotides agree with TRBD1. CDR3 length: 14 residues. The germline CDR1 and CDR2 sequences are MNHNS and SASEGT. J gave up 10 bases and V 5 bases, and 8 bases lay outside the gene matches. CDR3 in DNA: TGTGCCAGCAGTCCGACAGGGTATGGGTCACCCCTCCACTTT. Translating it yields CASSPTGYGSPLHF.

This clonotype showed up many times. The chain has TRBV29-1 and TRBJ1-2; D remains unclear. V was clipped by 2 bases and J by 4 bases, with 5 bases between them. The CDR3 consists of 11 residues. The V gene's germline CDR1 is SQVTM and CDR2 ANQGSEA. In DNA form, the CDR3 reads TGCAGCGTTGAACAGCCCTATGGCTACACCTTC. It yields the protein CSVEQPYGYTF.

This clonotype was seen repeatedly, ten times or more. V is TRBV4-1 and J is TRBJ1-4; TRBD1 matches at 7 bases. The CDR3 is 15 amino acids. Germline CDR1 and CDR2: MGHRA and YSYEKL. With V trimmed by 3 bases and J by 0 bases, 1 base remained unmatched. The CDR3 loop reads CASSHQGATNEKLFF. The CDR3 region has the DNA TGCGCCAGCAGCCACCAGGGGGCAACTAATGAAAAACTGTTTTTT.